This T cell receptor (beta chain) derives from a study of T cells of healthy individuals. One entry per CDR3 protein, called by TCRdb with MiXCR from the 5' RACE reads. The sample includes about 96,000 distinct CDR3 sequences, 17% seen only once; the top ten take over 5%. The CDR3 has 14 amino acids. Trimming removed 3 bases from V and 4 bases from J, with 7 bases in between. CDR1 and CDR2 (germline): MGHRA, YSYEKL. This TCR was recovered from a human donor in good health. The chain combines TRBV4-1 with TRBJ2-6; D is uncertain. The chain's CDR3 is CASSQVIGANVLTF. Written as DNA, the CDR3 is TGCGCCAGCAGCCAGGTTATAGGGGCCAACGTCCTGACTTTC.